This T cell receptor beta chain was sequenced during a study of cytomegalovirus exposure and HLA in healthy donors. The junction had 3 bases not matched to a gene; V was cut back by 0 bases and J by 2 bases. Germline V gene lookup returns CDR1 GTSNPN and CDR2 SVGIG (reference sequence). The CDR3 extends over 14 amino acids. 13 Jbeta primers and 60 Vbeta primers were used for the PCR. Produced via immunoSEQ multiplex PCR; TCRdb's table is partial and in-frame only. The sample lists 85,000 to 100,000 clones; 86% were seen once. Sequenced: PBMCs. The clonotype comes from a man aged 25-45 years in good health and CMV-seropositive. The rearrangement uses TRBV30 and TRBJ2-7; the match to TRBD2 covers 8 bases. CDR3 in amino acids: CAWSVAGVTYEQYF. Written as DNA, the CDR3 is TGTGCCTGGAGTGTAGCGGGAGTAACCTACGAGCAGTACTTC.